One sample yielded the 21 T cell receptor beta chains listed below, sequenced in a study of T-cell reconstitution after alpha-beta-depleted transplantation in children (TCRdb year 2016). Explained via the paper, the treatment or condition label denotes: allogeneic hematopoietic cell transplantation with graft depleted of TCRalphabeta T cells and CD19 B cells. Libraries were prepared through PCR. TCRdb records Illumina HiSeq 2500 as the sequencer. To normalize quantification of the TCRbeta repertoire, the TCR libraries were built with molecular barcoding that relied on unique molecular identifiers. TCRdb cleaned the public reads at Q25 with fastp, built clones with MiXCR and kept in-frame beta chains. Rows matching on CDR3 protein sequence are summarized as one entry with the most common DNA and genes. The sample has 250,000 to 300,000 distinct CDR3 sequences on record, 9.5% to 13% of them singletons. The top ten constitute about a quarter of the sample.

Sample: peripheral blood, taken 180 days after TCRalphabeta/CD19-depleted stem cell transplant. These receptors all come from a male patient between 2 and 10 years old who had a stem cell transplant for chronic granulomatous disease, so the T cells may come from the graft donor.

This clonotype was counted many times. This chain joins TRBV15 and TRBJ2-7, with 11 bases that match TRBD2. CDR1 and CDR2 from the germline V gene are LNHNV and YYDKDF (reference sequence). The CDR3 runs 16 residues. V lost 0 bases to trimming and J lost 7 bases; unmatched junction nucleotides: 8. The CDR3 bases are TGTGCCACCAGCAGAGATCGAAGTCTAGCGGGAGGTGAGCAGTACTTC. Translated: CATSRDRSLAGGEQYF.

This clonotype appeared many times. The genes are TRBV9 and TRBJ2-7; D assignment may be TRBD1 or TRBD2 (5 bases each). Germline V gene sequence: CDR1 SGDLS, CDR2 YYNGEE. Trimming removed 0 bases at V and 2 bases at J, with 9 bases between. This CDR3 spans 14 amino acids. CDR3: CASSVAGTAYEQYF. The CDR3 nucleotides are TGTGCCAGCAGCGTAGCGGGGACGGCCTACGAGCAGTACTTC.

This clonotype was recorded many times. The chain links TRBV28 to TRBJ2-5; either TRBD1 or TRBD2 may supply D (5 bases each). This CDR3 contains 12 residues. The V end lost 10 bases, the J end lost 4 bases, and 13 bases lay between the germline ends. CDR1 MDHEN and CDR2 SYDVKM come from the germline V gene. The CDR3 coding sequence is TGTGCCACCTTAGGGGCGGGAGAGACCCAGTACTTC. The encoded protein is CATLGAGETQYF.

This clonotype was observed at least ten times. The gene calls are TRBV6-5 and TRBJ1-1, with 8 bases aligning to TRBD1. J lost 7 bases, V lost 1 base, and 11 bases had no gene match. Germline CDR1 reads MNHEY; CDR2 reads SVGAGI. The CDR3 is 16 residues long. CDR3 protein: CASSYYSGTGGYEAFF. For the CDR3, the DNA is TGTGCCAGCAGTTACTACAGTGGGACAGGCGGCTATGAAGCTTTCTTT.

This clonotype was seen many times. This chain uses TRBV10-3 with TRBJ2-7; 9 bases fit TRBD1. Looked up from germline, CDR1 is ENHRY and CDR2 is SYGVKD. The CDR3 has 12 residues. Losses at the gene ends were 4 bases for V and 6 bases for J; bases not matched to a gene: 1. CDR3 coding DNA: TGTGCCATCAGTGGGACAGGGGTCGAGCAGTACTTC. This translates into CAISGTGVEQYF.

This clonotype showed up many times. The V and J genes are TRBV12-3 or TRBV12-4 and TRBJ2-7; 7 bases line up with TRBD2. The CDR3 extends over 13 amino acids. V shed 3 bases, J shed 3 bases, and the junction held 2 bases outside the gene matches. The CDR3 region is CASSLAGVYEQYF. The CDR3 DNA reads TGTGCCAGCAGTTTGGCGGGAGTCTACGAGCAGTACTTC.

The J gene is TRBJ2-6, the V gene TRBV5-4, with 10 bases identical to TRBD2. Germline values: CDR1 SGHNT, CDR2 YYREEE (reference sequence). V trimming: 3 bases; J trimming: 4 bases; junction bases outside the gene matches: 19. This CDR3 spans 21 amino acids. CDR3 DNA: TGTGCCAGCAGCTCGGGATTGGGTCGAGCGGGAGGGCCGTTCGGGGCCAACGTCCTGACTTTC. Translation: CASSSGLGRAGGPFGANVLTF. Based on the CDR3 plus reference TRBV5-4 and TRBJ2-6, the full variable domain is ETGVTQSPTHLIKTRGQQVTLRCSSQSGHNTVSWYQQALGQGPQFIFQYYREEENGRGNFPPRFSGLQFPNYSSELNVNALELDDSALYLCASSSGLGRAGGPFGANVLTFGAGSRLTVL.

This clonotype was seen at least ten times. This chain connects TRBV20-1 to TRBJ2-7; no reliable D call. V lost 1 base, J lost 3 bases, and 1 base lay in between. The CDR3 is made up of 10 amino acids. Germline V lookup: CDR1 DFQATT, CDR2 SNEGSKA (reference sequence). The CDR3 here is CSARVYEQYF. The CDR3 bases are TGCAGTGCTAGAGTCTACGAGCAGTACTTC.

There are many counts of this clonotype. The V call is TRBV5-1, the J call TRBJ1-5, with D perhaps matching TRBD1 (5 bases). The CDR3 loop spans 9 amino acids. Germline V gives CDR1 SGHRS, CDR2 YFSETQ. V lost 9 bases and J 8 bases, leaving 6 bases between the germline ends. CDR3 DNA sequence: TGCGCCAAGGGGAAGCCCCAGCATTTT. Its translation is CAKGKPQHF.

At least ten counts were recorded for this clonotype. CDR3 sequence: CASSLNRPRTDTQYF. The CDR3 DNA sequence: TGTGCCAGCAGTTTAAACAGGCCCCGCACAGATACGCAGTATTTT. The chain recombines TRBV12-3 or TRBV12-4 with TRBJ2-3, with D perhaps TRBD1 (5 bases). There are 15 residues in the CDR3. The V end was cut by 2 bases, the J end by 1 base, with 10 bases between.

This clonotype showed up many times. The chain has TRBV29-1 and TRBJ2-7; possibly TRBD1 for D (6 bases). The V and J ends lost 5 bases and 3 bases respectively, with 17 bases between them. The CDR3 runs 14 residues. CDR1 is SQVTM, CDR2 ANQGSEA, per germline. In nucleotides, the CDR3 is TGCAGCGTTCCACAGGGTCCCCCTTACTACGAGCAGTACTTC. As protein: CSVPQGPPYYEQYF.

This clonotype was found many times. The chain joins TRBV15 to TRBJ2-5; D remains ambiguous. Looked up from germline, CDR1 is LNHNV and CDR2 is YYDKDF (reference sequence). The V gene lost 6 bases and the J gene lost 7 bases, with 21 bases spanning the gap. This CDR3 spans 15 amino acids. DNA for the CDR3: TGTGCCACCAGTCCCGAGAGTCCCAACCCGAGGACCCAGTACTTC. The encoded protein is CATSPESPNPRTQYF.

The table lists this clonotype with a few counts. J is TRBJ2-3 and V is TRBV15; D possibly matches TRBD1 or TRBD2 (5 bases each). The CDR3 runs 16 residues. Trimming took off 1 base at V and 0 bases at J, with 11 bases between the two ends. CDR1 is LNHNV and CDR2 is YYDKDF in the germline V gene (reference sequence). The CDR3 loop is CATSRVSGPSTDTQYF. DNA of the CDR3: TGTGCCACCAGCAGAGTTTCGGGACCTAGCACAGATACGCAGTATTTT.

V usage is TRBV12-3 or TRBV12-4 and J usage is TRBJ1-2, with D possibly being TRBD1 (5 bases). The CDR3 has 17 residues. Trimming shortened V by 2 bases and J by 0 bases, and 16 bases separated the two germline ends. The CDR3 DNA follows: TGTGCCAGCAGTTTATTTGGCAGGGAGTTAGCTAACTATGGCTACACCTTC. Residues: CASSLFGRELANYGYTF.

This clonotype was observed at least ten times. The CDR3 region has the DNA TGTGCCAGCAGTTCTACTAGTCAAAGCCCCCAGCATTTT. It yields the protein CASSSTSQSPQHF. The chain recombines TRBV27 with TRBJ1-5; D is uncertain. V lost 4 bases to trimming and J lost 10 bases, with 14 bases between them. The CDR3 runs 13 residues. In germline, CDR1 is MNHEY, CDR2 SMNVEV (reference sequence).

This clonotype was seen ten or more times. V gene TRBV29-1 combines with J gene TRBJ2-5, with D unclear. Germline lookup yields CDR1 SQVTM and CDR2 ANQGSEA. The CDR3 totals 12 residues. Trimming left V 5 bases short and J 2 bases short, with 9 bases between. CDR3 nucleotide sequence: TGCAGCGTTCTTCTGGAACAAGAGACCCAGTACTTC. This gives the protein CSVLLEQETQYF.

Ten or more counts support this clonotype. This chain connects TRBV30 to TRBJ1-1; no reliable D call. The CDR3 is 12 residues long. V was shortened by 0 bases and J by 5 bases, with 7 bases between the two germline ends. CDR1 and CDR2 from the germline V gene are GTSNPN and SVGIG (reference sequence). Here the CDR3 reads CAWSVLGTEAFF. The CDR3, as DNA: TGTGCCTGGAGTGTACTAGGGACTGAAGCTTTCTTT.

This clonotype occurred many times. This chain links TRBV12-3 or TRBV12-4 with TRBJ2-7; D gene ambiguous. The CDR3 consists of 13 residues. V lost 6 bases, J lost 0 bases, and 9 bases lay in between. The CDR3: CASSGLYSYEQYF. DNA of the CDR3: TGTGCCAGCAGCGGGCTTTACTCCTACGAGCAGTACTTC.

Many counts were recorded for this clonotype. The CDR3 coding sequence is TGTGCCAGCAGCCCTCGGGCGATCGGGACTGAGCAGTTCTTC. It yields the protein CASSPRAIGTEQFF. The rearrangement uses TRBV11-1 and TRBJ2-1; D may be TRBD1 or TRBD2 (5 bases each). The CDR3 is made up of 14 amino acids. With 5 bases removed from V and 9 bases from J, the gap between germline ends came to 17 bases. Germline CDR1 is SGHAT and CDR2 is FQDESV (reference sequence).

This clonotype was found many times. The V and J genes are TRBV15 and TRBJ2-3; a possible D gene is TRBD2 (5 bases). With 5 bases removed from V and 6 bases from J, the gap between germline ends came to 18 bases. The CDR3 has 15 amino acids. Germline CDR1 reads LNHNV; CDR2 reads YYDKDF (reference sequence). The CDR3 here is CATSLGLRATDTQYF. The CDR3 DNA is TGTGCCACCAGCCTTGGACTGCGGGCAACGGATACGCAGTATTTT.

The gene calls are TRBV5-1 and TRBJ2-2, with TRBD2 matching 15 bases. Germline-derived CDR1 and CDR2 are SGHRS and YFSETQ. J gave up 10 bases and V 2 bases, and 9 bases lay outside the gene matches. This CDR3 is 17 amino acids long. The CDR3 here is CASSFSGLAGGPQELFF. In nucleotides, the CDR3 is TGCGCCAGCAGCTTTTCCGGACTAGCGGGAGGGCCTCAGGAGCTGTTTTTT. Full variable domain (rest looked up from reference TRBV5-1 and TRBJ2-2): KAGVTQTPRYLIKTRGQQVTLSCSPISGHRSVSWYQQTPGQGLQFLFEYFSETQRNKGNFPGRFSGRQFSNSRSEMNVSTLELGDSALYLCASSFSGLAGGPQELFFGEGSRLTVL.